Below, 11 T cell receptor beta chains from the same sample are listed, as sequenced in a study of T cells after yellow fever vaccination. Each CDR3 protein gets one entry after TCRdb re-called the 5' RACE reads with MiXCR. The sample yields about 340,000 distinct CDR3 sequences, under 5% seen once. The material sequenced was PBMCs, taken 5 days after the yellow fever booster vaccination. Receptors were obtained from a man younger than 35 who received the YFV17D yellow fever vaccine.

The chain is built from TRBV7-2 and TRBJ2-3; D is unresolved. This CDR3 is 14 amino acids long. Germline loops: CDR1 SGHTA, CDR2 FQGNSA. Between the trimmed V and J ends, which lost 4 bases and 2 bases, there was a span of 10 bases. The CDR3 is CASSSPQFTDTQYF. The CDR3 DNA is TGTGCCAGCAGCTCCCCCCAGTTCACAGATACGCAGTATTTT. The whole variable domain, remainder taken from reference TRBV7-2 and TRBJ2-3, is GAGVSQSPSNKVTEKGKDVELRCDPISGHTALYWYRQSLGQGLEFLIYFQGNSAPDKSGLPSDRFSAERTGGSVSTLTIQRTQQEDSAVYLCASSSPQFTDTQYFGPGTRLTVL.

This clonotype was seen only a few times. CDR3 amino acids: CASSQGLANYEQYV. CDR3 nucleotide sequence: TGCGCCAGCAGCCAAGGACTAGCGAACTACGAGCAGTACGTC. The V and J genes are TRBV4-1 and TRBJ2-7; 8 bases are a match to TRBD2. The V and J ends lost 1 base and 3 bases, in that order; junction bases with no gene match: 2. The CDR3 is made up of 14 amino acids. Germline V gene sequence: CDR1 MGHRA, CDR2 YSYEKL.

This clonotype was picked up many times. In DNA form, the CDR3 reads TGTGCCAGCAGTCGTACAAGCTCCTACAATGAGCAGTTCTTC. This codes for CASSRTSSYNEQFF. The chain joins TRBV12-3 or TRBV12-4 to TRBJ2-1, with D uncertain. The CDR3 sequence is 14 residues long. Between the trimmed V and J ends, which lost 5 bases and 0 bases, there was a span of 8 bases.

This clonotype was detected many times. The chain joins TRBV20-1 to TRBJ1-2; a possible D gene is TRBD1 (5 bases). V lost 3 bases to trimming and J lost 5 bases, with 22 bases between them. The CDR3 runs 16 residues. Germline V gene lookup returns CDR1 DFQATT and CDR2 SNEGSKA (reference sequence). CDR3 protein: CSARVAGLGISYGYTF. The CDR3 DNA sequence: TGCAGTGCTAGGGTCGCGGGGCTCGGGATCTCTTATGGCTACACCTTC.

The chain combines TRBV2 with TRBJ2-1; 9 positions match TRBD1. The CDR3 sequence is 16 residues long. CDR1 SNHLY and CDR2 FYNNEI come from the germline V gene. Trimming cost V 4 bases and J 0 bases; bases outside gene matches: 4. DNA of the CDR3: TGTGCCAGCAGTGGGGCGGGACAGGGCTCCTACAATGAGCAGTTCTTC. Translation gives CASSGAGQGSYNEQFF.

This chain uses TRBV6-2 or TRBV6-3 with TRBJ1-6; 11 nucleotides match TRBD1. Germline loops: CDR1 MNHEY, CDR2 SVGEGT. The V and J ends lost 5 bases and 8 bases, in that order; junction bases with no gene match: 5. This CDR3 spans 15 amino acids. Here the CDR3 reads CASSPDRGPYSPLHF. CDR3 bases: TGTGCCAGCAGTCCGGACAGGGGGCCCTATTCACCCCTCCACTTT.

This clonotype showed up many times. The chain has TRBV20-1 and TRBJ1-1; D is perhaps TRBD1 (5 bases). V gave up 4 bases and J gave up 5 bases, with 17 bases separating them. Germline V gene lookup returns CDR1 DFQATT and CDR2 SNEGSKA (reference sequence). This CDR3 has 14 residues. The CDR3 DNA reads TGCAGTGCTATAGGTGCGGGGGGAGGGACTGAAGCTTTCTTT. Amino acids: CSAIGAGGGTEAFF.

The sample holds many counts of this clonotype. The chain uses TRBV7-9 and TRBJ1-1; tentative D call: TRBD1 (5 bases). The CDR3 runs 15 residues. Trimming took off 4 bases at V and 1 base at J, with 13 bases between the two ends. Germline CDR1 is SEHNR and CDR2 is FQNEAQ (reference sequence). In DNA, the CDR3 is TGTGCCAGCAGCTCGACATGGGGCCGGAACACTGAAGCTTTCTTT. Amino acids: CASSSTWGRNTEAFF.

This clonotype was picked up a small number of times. In DNA, the CDR3 is TGTGCCAGCAGCCCGGCTAGCGGGGGGGCCCCCGAGCAGTACTTC. Protein sequence: CASSPASGGAPEQYF. The genes are TRBV7-6 and TRBJ2-7, with 12 bases that match TRBD2. CDR1 and CDR2 from the germline V gene are SGHVS and FNYEAQ. V lost 5 bases, J lost 6 bases, and 8 bases stayed unmatched. CDR3 size: 15 residues.

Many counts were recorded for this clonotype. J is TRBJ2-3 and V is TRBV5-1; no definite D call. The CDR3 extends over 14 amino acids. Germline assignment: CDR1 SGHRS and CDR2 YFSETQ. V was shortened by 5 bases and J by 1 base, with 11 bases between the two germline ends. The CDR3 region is CASSLWGGTDTQYF. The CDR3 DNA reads TGCGCCAGCAGTCTTTGGGGTGGCACAGATACGCAGTATTTT.

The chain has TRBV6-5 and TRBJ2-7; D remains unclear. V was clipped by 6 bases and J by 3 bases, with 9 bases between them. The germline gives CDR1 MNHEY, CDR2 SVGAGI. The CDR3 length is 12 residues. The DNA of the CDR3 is TGTGCCAGCAGCCGCGACCTCTACGAGCAGTACTTC. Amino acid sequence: CASSRDLYEQYF.